The following is a TCR beta chain sequence with its context. These data come from a study of cytomegalovirus exposure and HLA in healthy donors. The PCR contained 60 Vbeta and 13 Jbeta primers. TCRdb's table, derived via immunoSEQ multiplex PCR, lists solely in-frame clones and lacks some. The table lists just over 150,000 clones, 65% to 85% of them singletons. V trimming: 1 base; J trimming: 1 base; junction bases outside the gene matches: 8. The V gene's germline CDR1 is SGHAT and CDR2 FQNNGV. CDR3 length equals 17 residues. This chain connects TRBV11-2 to TRBJ2-3; 7 positions match TRBD2. Sequencing input: PBMCs. This clonotype was sampled from a man aged 40-49 years in good health and CMV-seropositive. The CDR3 loop reads CASSLVGDYGGTDTQYF. In nucleotides, the CDR3 is TGTGCCAGCAGCTTAGTTGGGGACTACGGGGGCACAGATACGCAGTATTTT.